The 5 T cell receptor beta chains below were found in one sample sequenced in a study of blood T cell repertoires in COVID-19. Profiled with immunoSEQ multiplex PCR; TCRdb holds only in-frame clones, not every one. The sample includes about 250,000 clones, approximately 86% of them seen just once. Sequenced input: PBMCs or T cells enriched from blood (not recorded which). The receptors here all came from a young woman with acute COVID-19.

The chain employs TRBV29-1 and TRBJ1-2, with D perhaps TRBD1 (6 bases). CDR1 and CDR2 from the germline V gene are SQVTM and ANQGSEA. CDR3 length: 12 amino acids. V shed 5 bases and J shed 6 bases, with 13 bases lying between them. As DNA, the CDR3 is TGCAGCGTTCTAACAGGGCAACATGGCTACACCTTC. Translated, it gives CSVLTGQHGYTF. The variable domain in full, with the rest retrieved from reference TRBV29-1 and TRBJ1-2, is SAVISQKPSRDICQRGTSLTIQCQVDSQVTMMFWYRQQPGQSLTLIATANQGSEATYESGFVIDKFPISRPNLTFSTLTVSNMSPEDSSIYLCSVLTGQHGYTFGSGTRLTVV.

The rearrangement links TRBV14 to TRBJ1-1; D may be TRBD1 (6 bases). The CDR3 is 13 residues long. Germline V gives CDR1 SGHDN, CDR2 FVKESK. V was pared by 4 bases and J by 4 bases, with 10 bases between. This CDR3 reads CASSLEGGTEAFF. DNA of the CDR3: TGTGCCAGCAGCCTCGAAGGGGGCACTGAAGCTTTCTTT.

This chain joins TRBV4-3 and TRBJ2-7, with a weak D call TRBD1 (6 bases). CDR1 LGHNA and CDR2 YSLEER come from the germline V gene. Trimming shortened V by 3 bases and J by 3 bases, and 15 bases separated the two germline ends. There are 15 residues in the CDR3. The CDR3, as DNA: TGCGCCAGCAGCCATGAACGGACAGTAGACTACGAGCAGTACTTC. Translation: CASSHERTVDYEQYF.

The gene calls are TRBV3-1 (or the pseudogene TRBV3-2) and TRBJ2-7, with 7 bases that match TRBD1. Germline values: CDR1 LGHDT, CDR2 YNNKEL (reference sequence). V shed 5 bases and J 3 bases; nucleotides not matched to a gene: 4. CDR3 size: 13 residues. The CDR3 spells CASSSGGYYEQYF. CDR3 DNA: TGTGCCAGCAGCTCAGGGGGTTACTACGAGCAGTACTTC.

The V call is TRBV4-1, the J call TRBJ1-1; 10 nucleotides align to TRBD1. With V trimmed by 5 bases and J by 1 base, 4 bases remained unmatched. Germline lookup yields CDR1 MGHRA and CDR2 YSYEKL. The CDR3 is 15 residues long. The CDR3 DNA follows: TGCGCCAGCAGCTCGCGACAGGGGGCGAACACTGAAGCTTTCTTT. Its translation: CASSSRQGANTEAFF.